A selection of T cell receptor beta chains follows, all from one sample in a study of OX40 agonist ivuxolimab in advanced cancers. TCRdb keeps only in-frame clones here, not all; method: immunoSEQ multiplex PCR. Seen here are under 25,000 clones, approximately 87% observed once, and the top ten hold 30%. Sample: CD4+ or CD8+ T cells sorted from blood, taken in a trial of the OX40 agonist ivuxolimab. All receptors derive from an adult with an advanced solid tumor such as melanoma, head and neck, liver or kidney cancer. Both conserved end residues are part of each CDR3. The D gene is left open where the match is weak. Some rows mark clone size as missing; the rest say once, few, many or name a class of expanded clone.

>TRBV2|-|-|TRBJ2-7
CATGKTAYEQYF
TGTGCCACCGGGAAGACTGCCTACGAGCAGTACTTC
>TRBV18|-|-|TRBJ2-7
CASSPGRSDEQYF
TGTGCCAGCTCACCCGGGCGGAGTGACGAGCAGTACTTC
>TRBV29-1|-|-|TRBJ2-7
CSVVKELPREQYF
TGCAGCGTTGTAAAGGAATTACCGAGGGAGCAGTACTTC
>TRBV20-1|once|-|TRBJ2-7
CSAPGHYEQYF
TGCAGTGCTCCCGGACACTACGAGCAGTACTTC
>TRBV18|-|TRBD1|TRBJ1-1
CASSRTGGTEAFF
TGTGCCAGCTCACGGACAGGGGGCACTGAAGCTTTCTTT
>TRBV5-1|-|TRBD1|TRBJ2-7
CASSLAGGQSYEQYF
TGCGCCAGCAGCTTGGCAGGGGGACAGAGCTACGAGCAGTACTTC
>TRBV19|-|TRBD2|TRBJ2-1
CASSMGTRGYNEQFF
TGTGCCAGTAGTATGGGGACTAGGGGTTACAATGAGCAGTTCTTC
>TRBV6-4|-|-|TRBJ2-7
CASSDSGGEQYF
TGTGCCAGCAGTGACTCAGGAGGGGAGCAGTACTTC
>TRBV6-6|-|TRBD1|TRBJ2-1
CASSYRQGNEQFF
TGTGCCAGCAGTTACAGACAGGGCAATGAGCAGTTCTTC
>TRBV5-1|-|-|TRBJ1-3
CASSLDTGTGNTIYF
TGCGCCAGCAGCTTGGATACAGGAACTGGAAACACCATATATTTT
>TRBV15|-|TRBD1|TRBJ1-6
CATSRDRTGLNSPLHF
TGTGCCACCAGCAGAGACCGGACAGGATTAAATTCACCCCTCCACTTT
>TRBV5-1|-|-|TRBJ1-5
CASSLGEGNQPQHF
TGCGCCAGCAGCTTGGGCGAGGGCAATCAGCCCCAGCATTTT
>TRBV5-4|once|-|TRBJ1-3
CASSPDSAGNTIYF
TGTGCCAGCAGCCCGGACAGTGCTGGAAACACCATATATTTT
>TRBV28|-|TRBD2|TRBJ2-7
CASGTTSGSMEYF
TGTGCCAGCGGTACGACTAGCGGGAGTATGGAGTACTTC
>TRBV25-1|-|TRBD1|TRBJ2-2
CASSGTGNTGELFF
TGTGCCAGCAGTGGGACAGGGAACACCGGGGAGCTGTTTTTT
>TRBV4-2|-|-|TRBJ2-3
CASSQDSGPDYTDTQYF
TGTGCCAGCAGCCAAGATAGTGGGCCGGATTACACAGATACGCAGTATTTT
>TRBV27|-|-|TRBJ1-5
CASSFRDSNQPQHF
TGTGCCAGCAGTTTCAGGGACAGCAATCAGCCCCAGCATTTT
>TRBV28|-|-|TRBJ1-3
CASSLQGTALSGNTIYF
TGTGCCAGCAGTTTACAAGGGACTGCTCTATCTGGAAACACCATATATTTT
>TRBV6-4|-|-|TRBJ1-2
CASSEVRGYGYTF
TGTGCCAGCAGTGAGGTTCGGGGATATGGCTACACCTTC
>TRBV5-4|-|-|TRBJ2-5
CASGEDGGWETQYF
TGTGCCAGCGGAGAGGACGGGGGTTGGGAGACCCAGTACTTC
>TRBV6-1|-|TRBD1|TRBJ1-4
CASRTRDREVGKLFF
TGTGCCAGCAGAACACGGGACAGGGAGGTTGGTAAACTGTTTTTT
>TRBV7-2|-|-|TRBJ1-6
CASSPQTGSPLHF
TGTGCCAGCAGCCCCCAGACGGGTTCACCCCTCCACTTT
>TRBV6-1|few|TRBD1|TRBJ1-6
CASSSGTVLHF
TGTGCCAGCAGTTCCGGGACAGTCCTCCACTTT
>TRBV5-1|-|TRBD2|TRBJ2-1
CASSLGTSGPLNEQFF
TGCGCCAGCAGCTTGGGGACTAGCGGGCCTCTCAATGAGCAGTTCTTC
>TRBV5-1|-|-|TRBJ1-1
CASSLGTDRYTEAFF
TGCGCCAGCAGCTTGGGGACGGACAGATACACTGAAGCTTTCTTT
>TRBV4-1|-|-|TRBJ2-1
CASSQPGLHNEQFF
TGCGCCAGCAGCCAACCCGGGTTACACAATGAGCAGTTCTTC
>TRBV6-5|once|TRBD1|TRBJ2-7
CASSFTGDEQYF
TGTGCCAGCAGCTTTACAGGGGACGAGCAGTACTTC
>TRBV9|-|TRBD1|TRBJ1-1
CASGGTGGRNTEAFF
TGTGCCAGCGGCGGGACAGGGGGTAGGAACACTGAAGCTTTCTTT
>TRBV19|-|-|TRBJ1-5
CASRRESSGQPQHF
TGTGCCAGTAGAAGGGAATCGTCGGGGCAGCCCCAGCATTTT
>TRBV5-1|-|-|TRBJ2-3
CASSLGQHTDTQYF
TGCGCCAGCAGCCTCGGACAACACACAGATACGCAGTATTTT
>TRBV7-6|once|TRBD2|TRBJ2-1
CASSRGTSSYNEQFF
TGTGCCAGCAGCAGAGGGACTAGCTCCTACAATGAGCAGTTCTTC
>TRBV7-9|medium-sized|-|TRBJ1-1
CASSSSFRDTEAFF
TGTGCCAGCAGCTCTTCCTTTCGGGACACTGAAGCTTTCTTT
>TRBV27|-|-|TRBJ2-5
CATQGGGKETQYF
TGTGCCACCCAGGGGGGGGGCAAAGAGACCCAGTACTTC
>TRBV6-1|-|TRBD1|TRBJ1-5
CAIQRDRDRNQPQHF
TGTGCCATCCAGCGGGACAGGGACCGCAATCAGCCCCAGCATTTT
>TRBV6-5|few|TRBD1|TRBJ2-7
CASSPSGTGGYEQYF
TGTGCCAGCAGTCCCTCCGGGACAGGGGGCTACGAGCAGTACTTC
>TRBV5-5|-|-|TRBJ2-7
CASLRSTGPISYEQYF
TGTGCCAGCTTAAGGTCGACAGGCCCCATATCCTACGAGCAGTACTTC
>TRBV7-6|-|-|TRBJ1-2
CASSSTVRGDYGYTF
TGTGCCAGCAGCTCTACCGTAAGGGGTGACTATGGCTACACCTTC
>TRBV28|few|TRBD2|TRBJ2-5
CASSFGGGLQETQYF
TGTGCCAGCAGTTTTGGGGGAGGGCTTCAAGAGACCCAGTACTTC
>TRBV30|-|-|TRBJ2-1
CAWSVRSERVKNEQFF
TGTGCCTGGAGTGTACGGAGTGAGCGGGTAAAAAATGAGCAGTTCTTC
>TRBV28|-|-|TRBJ2-7
CASSLPRRQEQYF
TGTGCCAGCAGTTTGCCTAGGAGGCAGGAGCAGTACTTC
>TRBV9|-|-|TRBJ2-7
CASSRRTTREEQYF
TGTGCCAGCAGCAGACGGACAACGCGGGAAGAGCAGTACTTC
>TRBV2|-|TRBD1|TRBJ1-6
CATETGGASPLHF
TGTGCCACCGAGACAGGGGGCGCTTCACCCCTCCACTTT
>TRBV9|once|-|TRBJ2-2
CASSVAQTGELFF
TGTGCCAGCAGCGTAGCCCAGACCGGGGAGCTGTTTTTT
>TRBV7-8|-|TRBD1|TRBJ1-3
CASSLVQGRSGNTIYF
TGTGCCAGCAGCTTAGTACAGGGGAGGTCTGGAAACACCATATATTTT
>TRBV7-2|-|-|TRBJ1-5
CASSLVRYQPQHF
TGTGCCAGCAGCTTAGTACGGTATCAGCCCCAGCATTTT
>TRBV12-5|-|TRBD1|TRBJ1-4
CASGARRGQGYEKLFF
TGTGCTAGTGGTGCTAGACGGGGACAGGGCTATGAAAAACTGTTTTTT
>TRBV29-1|-|-|TRBJ2-3
CSEQGRGADTQYF
TGCAGTGAACAGGGGAGGGGGGCAGATACGCAGTATTTT
>TRBV7-9|-|-|TRBJ2-1
CASSFKAGGGSYNEQFF
TGTGCCAGCAGCTTCAAGGCAGGGGGAGGCTCCTACAATGAGCAGTTCTTC
>TRBV9|-|-|TRBJ2-3
CASSPRTVRNTDTQYF
TGTGCCAGCAGCCCCCGGACAGTCAGGAACACAGATACGCAGTATTTT
>TRBV19|-|-|TRBJ1-6
CASSNNRDGRSPLHF
TGTGCCAGTAGTAATAACAGGGACGGGCGCTCACCCCTCCACTTT